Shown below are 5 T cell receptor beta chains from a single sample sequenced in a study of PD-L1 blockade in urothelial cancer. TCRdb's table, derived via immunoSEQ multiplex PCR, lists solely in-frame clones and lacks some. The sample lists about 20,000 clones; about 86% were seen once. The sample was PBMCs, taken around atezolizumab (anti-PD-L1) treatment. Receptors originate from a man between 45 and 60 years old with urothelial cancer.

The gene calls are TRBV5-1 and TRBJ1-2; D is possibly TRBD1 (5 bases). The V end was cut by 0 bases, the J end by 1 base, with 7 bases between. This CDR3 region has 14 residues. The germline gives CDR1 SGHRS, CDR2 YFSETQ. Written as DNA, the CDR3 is TGCGCCAGCAGCTTGGACAGGAGTAACTATGGCTACACCTTC. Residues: CASSLDRSNYGYTF.

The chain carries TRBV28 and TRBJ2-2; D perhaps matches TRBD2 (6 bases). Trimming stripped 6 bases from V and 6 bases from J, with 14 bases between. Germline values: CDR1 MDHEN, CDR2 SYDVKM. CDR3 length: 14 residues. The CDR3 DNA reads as TGTGCCAGCAGGTGGCTAGGAGGGGCCGGGGAGCTGTTTTTT. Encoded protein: CASRWLGGAGELFF. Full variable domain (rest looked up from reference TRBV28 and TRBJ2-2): DVKVTQSSRYLVKRTGEKVFLECVQDMDHENMFWYRQDPGLGLRLIYFSYDVKMKEKGDIPEGYSVSREKKERFSLILESASTNQTSMYLCASRWLGGAGELFFGEGSRLTVL.

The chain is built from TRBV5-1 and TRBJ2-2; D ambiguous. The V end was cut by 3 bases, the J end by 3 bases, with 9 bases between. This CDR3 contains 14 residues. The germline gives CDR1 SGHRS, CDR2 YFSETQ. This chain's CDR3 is CASSYGWDTGELFF. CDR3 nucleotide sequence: TGCGCCAGCAGCTACGGGTGGGACACCGGGGAGCTGTTTTTT.

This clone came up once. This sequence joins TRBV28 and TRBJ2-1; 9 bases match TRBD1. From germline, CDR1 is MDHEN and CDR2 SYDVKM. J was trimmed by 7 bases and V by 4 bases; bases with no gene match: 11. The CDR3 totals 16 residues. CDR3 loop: CASSSVGTGLGNEQFF. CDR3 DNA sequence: TGTGCCAGCAGTTCCGTCGGGACAGGGCTTGGAAATGAGCAGTTCTTC.

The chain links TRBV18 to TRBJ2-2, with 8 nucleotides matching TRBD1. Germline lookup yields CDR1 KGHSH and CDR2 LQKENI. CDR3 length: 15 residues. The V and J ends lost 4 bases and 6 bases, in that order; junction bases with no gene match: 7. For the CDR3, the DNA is TGTGCCAGCTCACGCGACAGGGGAAAAGCCGGGGAGCTGTTTTTT. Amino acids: CASSRDRGKAGELFF. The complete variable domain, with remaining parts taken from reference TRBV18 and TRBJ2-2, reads NAGVMQNPRHLVRRRGQEARLRCSPMKGHSHVYWYRQLPEEGLKFMVYLQKENIIDESGMPKERFSAEFPKEGPSILRIQQVVRGDSAAYFCASSRDRGKAGELFFGEGSRLTVL.